Presented here are 22 T cell receptor beta chains from one specimen sequenced in a study of siplizumab effects on memory and regulatory T cells. TCRdb's table, derived via immunoSEQ multiplex PCR, lists solely in-frame clones and lacks some. Here the sample spans 99,000 or so clones, around 93% being singletons. Sequenced material: CD4+ T cells sorted from blood. The receptors originated from a human donor in good health.

The J gene is TRBJ1-2, the V gene TRBV6-1; 7 bases line up with TRBD1. The CDR3 is 13 amino acids. Germline CDR1 is MNHNS and CDR2 is SASEGT. The J segment lost 8 bases and the V segment lost 2 bases, leaving 5 bases of the junction unmatched. The DNA of the CDR3 is TGTGCCAGCAGTGAACTAAGGGGGCCCGGCTACACCTTC. Residues: CASSELRGPGYTF.

The chain has TRBV7-2 and TRBJ2-1, with D uncertain. The CDR3 extends over 14 amino acids. V was trimmed by 3 bases and J by 0 bases, leaving 6 bases between them. Per germline, CDR1 SGHTA and CDR2 FQGNSA. CDR3 nucleotide sequence: TGTGCCAGCAGCTTCTTGGGCTCCTACAATGAGCAGTTCTTC. Residues: CASSFLGSYNEQFF.

The V and J genes are TRBV2 and TRBJ1-4; maybe TRBD1 (6 bases). The CDR3 loop spans 16 amino acids. V lost 5 bases, J lost 8 bases, and 21 bases lay in between. Germline V gene lookup returns CDR1 SNHLY and CDR2 FYNNEI. CDR3: CASSSLAGAGREKLFF. The DNA for the CDR3 is TGTGCCAGCAGTTCCCTGGCGGGGGCAGGAAGGGAAAAACTGTTTTTT.

The chain combines TRBV4-1 with TRBJ1-2, with TRBD1 identical over 8 bases. Germline values: CDR1 MGHRA, CDR2 YSYEKL. The CDR3 consists of 17 residues. Trimming at V came to 8 bases and at J to 4 bases, leaving 18 bases not matched to a gene. The CDR3 bases are TGCGCCAGCCGACCATTTGGACAGGGCCTTGACGGCTATGGCTACACCTTC. Amino acids: CASRPFGQGLDGYGYTF.

The J gene is TRBJ1-4, the V gene TRBV7-9; no firm D call. Germline V gives CDR1 SEHNR, CDR2 FQNEAQ (reference sequence). V gave up 5 bases and J gave up 2 bases, with 15 bases separating them. This CDR3 region has 16 residues. The CDR3 loop reads CASSTLSGSTNEKLFF. The CDR3 DNA follows: TGTGCCAGCAGCACCCTATCAGGCAGCACTAATGAAAAACTGTTTTTT.

The chain uses TRBV5-1 and TRBJ2-2, with 10 nucleotides matching TRBD1. The CDR3 has 16 residues. V trimming: 5 bases; J trimming: 0 bases; junction bases outside the gene matches: 4. Germline V gives CDR1 SGHRS, CDR2 YFSETQ. The CDR3 DNA reads as TGCGCCAGCAGGAGGGGACAGGGGACGAACACCGGGGAGCTGTTTTTT. It yields the protein CASRRGQGTNTGELFF.

The chain employs TRBV19 and TRBJ1-1; TRBD1 agrees at 11 bases. Germline V lookup: CDR1 LNHDA, CDR2 SQIVND (reference sequence). This CDR3 has 16 residues. After removal of 8 bases from V and 10 bases from J, the junction contained 18 bases not matched to a gene. Here the CDR3 DNA reads TGTGCCAGTTTCCCCGGGACAGGGGGGACCTCGAGGGCAGCTTTCTTT. The encoded protein is CASFPGTGGTSRAAFF.

The rearrangement uses TRBV7-2 and TRBJ1-1; 7 bases align to TRBD1. The V and J ends lost 4 bases and 4 bases, in that order; junction bases with no gene match: 6. CDR3 size: 14 residues. Looked up from germline, CDR1 is SGHTA and CDR2 is FQGNSA. This CDR3 reads CASSSRQGSTEAFF. The CDR3 nucleotides are TGTGCCAGCAGCTCCCGACAGGGAAGCACTGAAGCTTTCTTT. The whole variable domain, remainder taken from reference TRBV7-2 and TRBJ1-1, is GAGVSQSPSNKVTEKGKDVELRCDPISGHTALYWYRQSLGQGLEFLIYFQGNSAPDKSGLPSDRFSAERTGGSVSTLTIQRTQQEDSAVYLCASSSRQGSTEAFFGQGTRLTVV.

This rearrangement joins TRBV28 to TRBJ2-7, with no clear D. Germline lookup yields CDR1 MDHEN and CDR2 SYDVKM. V dropped 6 bases and J dropped 3 bases, with 18 bases sitting between them. The CDR3 has 15 residues. The CDR3 here is CASSPEIGFGYEQYF. For the CDR3, the DNA is TGTGCCAGCAGCCCCGAGATCGGGTTCGGCTACGAGCAGTACTTC. Drawing the rest from reference TRBV28 and TRBJ2-7, the complete variable domain is DVKVTQSSRYLVKRTGEKVFLECVQDMDHENMFWYRQDPGLGLRLIYFSYDVKMKEKGDIPEGYSVSREKKERFSLILESASTNQTSMYLCASSPEIGFGYEQYFGPGTRLTVT.

Details on this clone: The same CDR3 is also encoded by other DNA sequences in this sample. The DNA of the CDR3 is TGTGCCAGCAGCTTAGTCGGGGGGAGCACAGATACGCAGTATTTT. Translated, it gives CASSLVGGSTDTQYF. V usage is TRBV7-2 and J usage is TRBJ2-3, with 7 nucleotides matching TRBD2. The V gene's germline CDR1 is SGHTA and CDR2 FQGNSA. Germline trimming cut 1 base from V and 0 bases from J; bases unmatched to any gene: 1. This CDR3 contains 15 residues.

Here the CDR3 DNA reads TGTGCCTGGAGCGCGGGACACGGTGGTCGGGCCCAGTACTTC. Its translation is CAWSAGHGGRAQYF. This sequence joins TRBV30 and TRBJ2-5; D is tentatively TRBD1 or TRBD2 (6 bases each). CDR1 is GTSNPN, CDR2 SVGIG, per germline (reference sequence). The CDR3 has 14 residues. Trimming cost V 3 bases and J 9 bases, with 20 bases left between them.

Here the CDR3 DNA reads TGTGCCAGCAGTTACTCGAGACTAGCGGGGTTTGAGCAGTTCTTC. This gives the protein CASSYSRLAGFEQFF. V is TRBV6-5 and J is TRBJ2-1; TRBD2 matches at 11 bases. V lost 0 bases, J lost 9 bases, and 4 bases stayed unmatched. Germline V gene lookup returns CDR1 MNHEY and CDR2 SVGAGI. CDR3 length: 15 residues.

This chain links TRBV5-4 with TRBJ2-7, with D uncertain. The germline V gene encodes CDR1 SGHNT and CDR2 YYREEE (reference sequence). V was shortened by 4 bases and J by 4 bases, with 9 bases between the two germline ends. CDR3 size: 12 residues. Here the CDR3 DNA reads TGTGCCAGCAGCCGTGGAAGTTACGAGCAGTACTTC. It codes for CASSRGSYEQYF.

The rearrangement joins TRBV6-5 to TRBJ1-1; 7 bases fit TRBD1. CDR3 size: 13 residues. Germline CDR1 and CDR2: MNHEY and SVGAGI. J was trimmed by 4 bases and V by 10 bases; bases with no gene match: 9. The CDR3 nucleotides are TGTGCCACCCAACAGGGGTCGAGCACTGAAGCTTTCTTT. It translates to CATQQGSSTEAFF.

The rearrangement joins TRBV5-8 to TRBJ1-2; 9 bases line up with TRBD1. Germline V gene sequence: CDR1 SGHTS, CDR2 YDEGEE. V gave up 4 bases and J gave up 8 bases; unmatched junction bases: 9. The CDR3 extends over 14 amino acids. CDR3 nucleotide sequence: TGTGCCAGCAGCCTCGGGACAGGGCGGGCGGGCTACACCTTC. Translated, it gives CASSLGTGRAGYTF.

The chain joins TRBV15 to TRBJ1-2; no clear D. The CDR3 is 13 amino acids. From germline, CDR1 is LNHNV and CDR2 YYDKDF (reference sequence). V was pared by 1 base and J by 4 bases, with 7 bases between. CDR3 loop: CATSRGGSYGYTF. CDR3 coding DNA: TGTGCCACCAGCAGAGGGGGTAGCTATGGCTACACCTTC.

The V call is TRBV27, the J call TRBJ1-4, with D maybe TRBD1 (5 bases). The CDR3 is made up of 19 amino acids. V was shortened by 0 bases and J by 1 base, with 18 bases between the two germline ends. CDR1 is MNHEY, CDR2 SMNVEV, per germline (reference sequence). In DNA, the CDR3 is TGTGCCAGCAGTTTATCCCCGGGCGGGGGACCGTTAACTAATGAAAAACTGTTTTTT. Residues: CASSLSPGGGPLTNEKLFF. Filled out from reference TRBV27 and TRBJ1-4, the complete variable domain reads EAQVTQNPRYLITVTGKKLTVTCSQNMNHEYMSWYRQDPGLGLRQIYYSMNVEVTDKGDVPEGYKVSRKEKRNFPLILESPSPNQTSLYFCASSLSPGGGPLTNEKLFFGSGTQLSVL.

V is TRBV19 and J is TRBJ1-5; D might be TRBD1 (6 bases). This CDR3 has 13 residues. Trimming took off 6 bases at V and 7 bases at J, with 13 bases between the two ends. Germline-derived CDR1 and CDR2 are LNHDA and SQIVND (reference sequence). The CDR3 nucleotides read TGTGCCAGTAGGGGACAAATAGGACAGCCCCAGCATTTT. The encoded protein is CASRGQIGQPQHF.

This sequence joins TRBV5-4 and TRBJ1-1, with D tentatively TRBD1 (5 bases). V was clipped by 0 bases and J by 3 bases, with 9 bases between them. CDR1 and CDR2 (germline): SGHNT, YYREEE (reference sequence). CDR3 length: 14 residues. CDR3 amino acids: CASSLGGVYTEAFF. Here the CDR3 DNA reads TGTGCCAGCAGCTTGGGAGGGGTATACACTGAAGCTTTCTTT.

The chain links TRBV5-5 to TRBJ2-3; tentative D call: TRBD2 (5 bases). The V end was cut by 2 bases, the J end by 2 bases, with 12 bases between. The germline gives CDR1 SGHKS, CDR2 YYEKEE (reference sequence). CDR3 length equals 15 residues. The CDR3: CASSLPGTLTDTQYF. DNA for the CDR3: TGTGCCAGCAGCTTACCGGGAACCCTCACAGATACGCAGTATTTT.

Turning to this clone: This may be a read error: a much more frequent sequence differs by one nucleotide. The V call is TRBV10-1, the J call TRBJ2-2; unclear D gene. This CDR3 contains 13 residues. Trimming took off 6 bases at V and 4 bases at J, with 9 bases between the two ends. Germline lookup yields CDR1 WNHNN and CDR2 SYGVQD (reference sequence). The CDR3 here is CASRNRTTGELFF. DNA of the CDR3: TGCGCCAGCAGGAACAGAACCACCGGGGAGCTGTTTTTT.

This chain connects TRBV6-1 to TRBJ2-1; tentatively, D is TRBD1 or TRBD2 (5 bases each). Germline V gene sequence: CDR1 MNHNS, CDR2 SASEGT. V gave up 7 bases and J gave up 9 bases, with 22 bases separating them. The CDR3 contains 15 residues. This CDR3 is CASMRRDGLGTEQFF. CDR3 bases: TGTGCCAGCATGCGCCGGGACGGCCTAGGTACTGAGCAGTTCTTC.